These 23 T cell receptor beta chains originate from one sample sequenced in a study of cytomegalovirus exposure and HLA in healthy donors. The PCR made use of 60 Vbeta and 13 Jbeta primers. Sequenced by immunoSEQ multiplex PCR; TCRdb stores in-frame clones only, minus some. Here the sample spans about 140,000 clones, nearly 85% being singletons. The sequenced sample was PBMCs. The receptors originated from a male donor in good health and CMV-seronegative.

J is TRBJ2-7 and V is TRBV30, with 8 bases that match TRBD2. The CDR3 has 13 residues. The V gene's germline CDR1 is GTSNPN and CDR2 SVGIG (reference sequence). The V gene end was trimmed by 4 bases and the J gene end by 5 bases; junction bases not matched to a gene: 7. The CDR3 reads CAWTRTSTNEQYF. The CDR3 coding sequence is TGTGCCTGGACTAGGACTAGCACGAACGAGCAGTACTTC.

The V gene is TRBV27, the J gene TRBJ2-1, with 10 bases identical to TRBD2. J was trimmed by 0 bases and V by 7 bases; bases with no gene match: 6. CDR3 length: 16 amino acids. Per germline, CDR1 MNHEY and CDR2 SMNVEV (reference sequence). This CDR3 reads CASIVAGGPSYNEQFF. CDR3 DNA: TGTGCCAGCATCGTAGCGGGGGGTCCCTCCTACAATGAGCAGTTCTTC.

V usage is TRBV27 and J usage is TRBJ1-1; D may be TRBD1 (5 bases). Per germline, CDR1 MNHEY and CDR2 SMNVEV (reference sequence). V lost 6 bases to trimming and J lost 3 bases, with 26 bases between them. This CDR3 contains 18 residues. CDR3 residues: CASSHNWEAAWGDTEAFF. The CDR3 region has the DNA TGTGCCAGCAGCCACAATTGGGAGGCCGCATGGGGGGACACTGAAGCTTTCTTT.

This chain links TRBV6-1 with TRBJ1-5; D unclear. The V gene lost 2 bases and the J gene lost 0 bases, with 14 bases spanning the gap. CDR1 and CDR2 from the germline V gene are MNHNS and SASEGT. This CDR3 comprises 17 residues. The CDR3 bases are TGTGCCAGCAGTGAAATGGTGCAGGTTAATAGCAATCAGCCCCAGCATTTT. Its translation is CASSEMVQVNSNQPQHF.

In nucleotides, the CDR3 is TGTGCCAGCAGCTCCACAAATCCGGGACAATACGATAAGGGCACTGAAGCTTTCTTT. It specifies CASSSTNPGQYDKGTEAFF. The rearrangement links TRBV5-4 to TRBJ1-1; TRBD1 might be the D (6 bases). Germline V gene sequence: CDR1 SGHNT, CDR2 YYREEE (reference sequence). V lost 3 bases to trimming and J lost 4 bases, with 28 bases between them. This CDR3 region has 19 residues.

Of note for this clone: A junction boundary mismatches the germline segment, possibly from a read error. The rearrangement links TRBV28 to TRBJ2-7; D is uncertain. Germline lookup yields CDR1 MDHEN and CDR2 SYDVKM. The CDR3 runs 15 residues. CDR3 sequence (DNA): TGTGCCAGCAGTTTAGCCAGGCGTACGTCCTCCGAGCAGTACTTC. Translation: CASSLARRTSSEQYF.

This rearrangement joins TRBV4-2 to TRBJ1-1, with 9 bases fitting TRBD1. Trimming removed 2 bases from V and 2 bases from J; junction bases left unmatched: 15. Germline CDR1 reads LGHNA; CDR2 reads YNFKEQ. This CDR3 has 19 amino acids. DNA for the CDR3: TGTGCCAGCAGCCAAACCCTGGACAGGGGTCCTTATACTAACACTGAAGCTTTCTTT. It codes for CASSQTLDRGPYTNTEAFF.

V gene TRBV29-1 combines with J gene TRBJ2-7; 12 nucleotides match TRBD1. There are 13 residues in the CDR3. The germline V gene encodes CDR1 SQVTM and CDR2 ANQGSEA. The trim removed 6 bases at V and 4 bases at J, leaving 4 bases unmatched. The CDR3 region has the DNA TGCAGCGTCCCGGGACAGGGGGCTTACGAGCAGTACTTC. It specifies CSVPGQGAYEQYF.

This sequence joins TRBV30 and TRBJ1-2; no definite D call. V lost 5 bases to trimming and J lost 5 bases, with 6 bases between them. Germline V lookup: CDR1 GTSNPN, CDR2 SVGIG (reference sequence). The CDR3 covers 10 residues. The CDR3: CAWGIYGYTF. The CDR3 coding sequence is TGTGCCTGGGGCATATATGGCTACACCTTC.

The J gene is TRBJ2-3, the V gene TRBV20-1, with 8 nucleotides matching TRBD2. Germline V lookup: CDR1 DFQATT, CDR2 SNEGSKA (reference sequence). The CDR3 is 11 residues long. V shed 3 bases and J 12 bases; nucleotides not matched to a gene: 5. The CDR3 loop is CSASSSGRQYF. The CDR3 DNA reads TGCAGTGCTAGCTCCAGCGGGAGACAGTATTTT.

This clone has a handful of counts. J is TRBJ2-2 and V is TRBV7-2; 7 bases match TRBD2. Germline values: CDR1 SGHTA, CDR2 FQGNSA. The CDR3 is 11 amino acids. V shed 7 bases, J shed 7 bases, and the junction held 0 bases outside the gene matches. The CDR3 DNA reads TGTGCCAGCAAGCGGGGCGGGGAGCTGTTTTTT. This sequence encodes CASKRGGELFF.

The J gene is TRBJ2-5, the V gene TRBV19, with 10 bases that match TRBD2. The DNA end lines up better with TRBJ2-7; the J call may be wrong. The CDR3 consists of 16 residues. Germline lookup yields CDR1 LNHDA and CDR2 SQIVND (reference sequence). The CDR3 is CASSMGTSATPYEQYF. The CDR3 DNA sequence: TGTGCCAGTAGTATGGGGACTAGCGCAACCCCCTACGAGCAGTACTTC.

The chain links TRBV10-3 to TRBJ1-5, with TRBD1 matching 8 bases. Germline values: CDR1 ENHRY, CDR2 SYGVKD. V shed 3 bases, J shed 3 bases, and the junction held 7 bases outside the gene matches. The CDR3 sequence is 16 residues long. The CDR3 loop reads CAISDPGQENNQPQHF. In DNA, the CDR3 is TGTGCCATCAGTGATCCGGGACAGGAAAACAATCAGCCCCAGCATTTT.

The chain has TRBV5-1 and TRBJ2-2; TRBD1 matches at 7 bases. This CDR3 contains 14 residues. Unmatched junction bases numbered 7, after V lost 4 bases and J lost 7 bases. The V gene's germline CDR1 is SGHRS and CDR2 YFSETQ. The CDR3 DNA is TGCGCCAGCAGCATTGACAGGGCTGGCGGGGAGCTGTTTTTT. It yields the protein CASSIDRAGGELFF.

This chain joins TRBV6-5 and TRBJ2-1; 9 positions agree with TRBD1. Trimming took 5 bases from V and 6 from J; bases not matched to a gene: 8. Per germline, CDR1 MNHEY and CDR2 SVGAGI. CDR3 length: 15 residues. The CDR3, as DNA: TGTGCCAGCAGTCAGGACAGGGGCGCCGTCAATGAGCAGTTCTTC. Translation: CASSQDRGAVNEQFF.

This chain joins TRBV28 and TRBJ2-6; TRBD1 might be the D (5 bases). The germline gives CDR1 MDHEN, CDR2 SYDVKM. The CDR3 sequence is 17 residues long. Trimming pared 5 bases from V and 0 bases from J, leaving 14 bases between. The DNA of the CDR3 is TGTGCCAGCAGTGTCCCACGACAGACCTCTGGGGCCAACGTCCTGACTTTC. Amino acid sequence: CASSVPRQTSGANVLTF. Filled out from reference TRBV28 and TRBJ2-6, the complete variable domain reads DVKVTQSSRYLVKRTGEKVFLECVQDMDHENMFWYRQDPGLGLRLIYFSYDVKMKEKGDIPEGYSVSREKKERFSLILESASTNQTSMYLCASSVPRQTSGANVLTFGAGSRLTVL.

The chain links TRBV7-9 to TRBJ2-2; TRBD1 aligns across 8 bases. CDR1 SEHNR and CDR2 FQNEAQ come from the germline V gene (reference sequence). The CDR3 is 13 residues long. Unmatched junction bases numbered 5, after V lost 7 bases and J lost 7 bases. Here the CDR3 reads CASKMDRDGELFF. The DNA for the CDR3 is TGTGCCAGCAAAATGGACAGGGACGGGGAGCTGTTTTTT.

The rearrangement links TRBV29-1 to TRBJ2-2; TRBD1 is a possible D gene (6 bases). V lost 6 bases to trimming and J lost 1 base, with 12 bases between them. This CDR3 is 14 amino acids long. Germline CDR1 is SQVTM and CDR2 is ANQGSEA. CDR3 nucleotide sequence: TGCAGCGTGACCGGACAGCAGAACACCGGGGAGCTGTTTTTT. Translated, it gives CSVTGQQNTGELFF.

The V gene is TRBV19, the J gene TRBJ2-3; D not resolved. Germline V gives CDR1 LNHDA, CDR2 SQIVND (reference sequence). This CDR3 has 11 residues. V dropped 1 base and J dropped 8 bases, with 4 bases sitting between them. CDR3 in DNA: TGTGCCAGTAGTATAGGAGGTACGCAGTATTTT. Translation gives CASSIGGTQYF. Together with reference TRBV19 and TRBJ2-3, the CDR3 gives the full variable domain: DGGITQSPKYLFRKEGQNVTLSCEQNLNHDAMYWYRQDPGQGLRLIYYSQIVNDFQKGDIAEGYSVSREKKESFPLTVTSAQKNPTAFYLCASSIGGTQYFGPGTRLTVL.

This chain links TRBV19 with TRBJ1-6; TRBD1 might be the D (5 bases). The germline V gene has CDR1 LNHDA and CDR2 SQIVND (reference sequence). CDR3 size: 15 residues. V was pared by 4 bases and J by 6 bases, with 13 bases between. The chain's CDR3 is CASSTTQGPNSPLHF. CDR3 nucleotides: TGTGCCAGTAGTACAACCCAGGGTCCTAATTCACCCCTCCACTTT.

With respect to this clone: The junction departs from germline at one end; a sequencing error may be responsible. The genes are TRBV7-9 and TRBJ1-1; tentative D call: TRBD1 (6 bases). CDR1 is SEHNR, CDR2 FQNEAQ, per germline (reference sequence). The CDR3 is 15 residues long. The chain's CDR3 is CSSSSETTGYTEAFF. In nucleotides, the CDR3 is TGTTCCAGCAGCTCCGAAACAACAGGGTACACTGAAGCTTTCTTT.

The chain has TRBV9 and TRBJ2-2; D possibly corresponds to TRBD2 (6 bases). This CDR3 is built from 14 residues. CDR1 and CDR2 from the germline V gene are SGDLS and YYNGEE. V was clipped by 6 bases and J by 3 bases, with 12 bases between them. DNA for the CDR3: TGTGCCAGCAAGACCCGGGACTACACCGGGGAGCTGTTTTTT. Amino acids: CASKTRDYTGELFF.

The CDR3 is CASTGTSVTHGRNEQFF. In nucleotides, the CDR3 is TGTGCTAGTACCGGGACTAGCGTGACACACGGGAGGAATGAGCAGTTCTTC. The V gene is TRBV12-5, the J gene TRBJ2-1; TRBD2 agrees at 10 bases. The CDR3 length is 17 residues. V lost 8 bases to trimming and J lost 7 bases; unmatched junction nucleotides: 17. Germline V gene sequence: CDR1 LGHNT, CDR2 FRNRAP.